This TCR beta chain was identified during a study of blood T cell repertoires in COVID-19. In the study overall: From the United States, Italy and Spain came samples of acute and convalescent COVID-19. Nucleic acid was either cDNA or gDNA, and it came from T cells, B-cell-depleted T cells, or PBMCs.

Original methodology: Counts of nucleated cells, estimated from reference gene primer amplification, were obtained. The repertoire was sequenced with immunoSEQ multiplex PCR; TCRdb's copy has only in-frame clones and lacks some. V and J calls and clone size are as listed in that table; D and trimming were resolved from the DNA. The table has about 99,000 clones, about nine tenths seen once; the top ten hold approximately 17%. Germline V gives CDR1 SGHRS, CDR2 YFSETQ. V lost 7 bases and J lost 0, with 19 bases in between. The length of the CDR3 is 16 residues. Sequencing was done on a sample of peripheral blood. This receptor was identified in an elderly woman in a cohort sampled during active COVID-19. The chain has TRBV5-1 and TRBJ1-1, with unresolved D. The CDR3 DNA reads as TGCGCCAGCCGGGGTGGGGAGGGAACGTTGAACACTGAAGCTTTCTTT. Translated: CASRGGEGTLNTEAFF.